This T cell receptor beta chain was sequenced in a study of identifying expanded T cells in peripheral blood. General study results and limits: Differentially abundant clones: 1 to 1.5 between replicates, around 17 at approximately two weeks, around 20 at four. Across healthy donors, higher total template counts meant significantly greater approximately 2-week count variance.

The table came from immunoSEQ multiplex PCR; TCRdb's copy has only in-frame clones and leaves some out. The table has under 130,000 clones, around 89% seen once; the top ten hold about a sixth. Points on this clone: Its target is not known.

Germline loops: CDR1 KGHSH, CDR2 LQKENI. V lost 2 bases and J lost 5, with 13 bases in between. CDR3 length: 15 amino acids. No infections or other immune events were documented during collection. Sequenced sample: blood. The TCR originated in a person aged 18 to 75 in good health. This rearrangement joins TRBV18 to TRBJ1-5, with D perhaps matching TRBD1 (6 bases). The chain's CDR3 is CASSPNQGRDQPQHF. As DNA, the CDR3 is TGTGCCAGCTCACCAAACCAGGGGCGCGATCAGCCCCAGCATTTT.